This T cell receptor (beta chain) was captured in a study of blood T cell repertoires in COVID-19. Overall study context: COVID-19 samples, acute and convalescent, were from the United States, Italy and Spain.

The CDR3 is 15 amino acids. Germline values: CDR1 SQVTM, CDR2 ANQGSEA. The V and J ends lost 0 bases and 4 bases respectively, with 13 bases between them. Data came from immunoSEQ multiplex PCR; TCRdb stores just in-frame clones and leaves some out. The repertoire holds roughly 150,000 clones, with around four fifths as singletons. The clonotype was recovered from a woman aged 65 to 85 who had recovered from COVID-19. The chain is built from TRBV29-1 and TRBJ1-3; D remains ambiguous. Sequencing input: peripheral blood. The chain's CDR3 is CSVEDRWSKGNTIYF. The CDR3 DNA reads TGCAGCGTTGAAGATCGGTGGAGCAAGGGAAACACCATATATTTT.